The subject of this entry is one T cell receptor beta chain. This record belongs to a study of T cell responses to AZD1222 COVID-19 vaccine. The protocol was immunoSEQ multiplex PCR, while the TCRdb copy is restricted to in-frame clones and leaves out a portion. Of about 170,000 clones listed, roughly 87% are singletons. The CDR3 sequence is 17 residues long. Germline V gene lookup returns CDR1 SGHNT and CDR2 YYREEE (reference sequence). The germline V and J ends were trimmed by 0 bases and 2 bases, with 16 bases remaining between them. The receptor comes from an adult in good health. V usage is TRBV5-4 and J usage is TRBJ2-3; the D gene could be TRBD1 or TRBD2 (5 bases each). This sample comprised peripheral blood, obtained on day 0 of AZD1222 vaccination. The CDR3 reads CASSLGAGGTYTDTQYF. CDR3 nucleotides: TGTGCCAGCAGCTTGGGCGCAGGTGGGACGTACACAGATACGCAGTATTTT.